This T cell receptor beta chain comes out of a study of T cell changes during pregnancy in multiple sclerosis. This CDR3 is 14 amino acids long. Germline V gene data show CDR1 as MNHEY and CDR2 as SMNVEV (reference sequence). Trimming shortened V by 2 bases and J by 1 base, and 8 bases separated the two germline ends. Profiled with immunoSEQ multiplex PCR; TCRdb holds only in-frame clones, not every one. In the table there are roughly 45,000 clones, 95% of which are singletons. This clone was counted only a few times. Other DNA sequences in this sample translate to the same CDR3. The starting material was CD8+ T cells from peripheral blood mononuclear cells, obtained in the first trimester of pregnancy. The chain employs TRBV27 and TRBJ1-1; D possibly corresponds to TRBD1 (6 bases). This TCR was sampled from a female donor with multiple sclerosis, enrolled in a pregnancy study. The CDR3, as DNA: TGTGCCAGCAGTTTAAGGGGGGGGAACACTGAAGCTTTCTTT. This codes for CASSLRGGNTEAFF.